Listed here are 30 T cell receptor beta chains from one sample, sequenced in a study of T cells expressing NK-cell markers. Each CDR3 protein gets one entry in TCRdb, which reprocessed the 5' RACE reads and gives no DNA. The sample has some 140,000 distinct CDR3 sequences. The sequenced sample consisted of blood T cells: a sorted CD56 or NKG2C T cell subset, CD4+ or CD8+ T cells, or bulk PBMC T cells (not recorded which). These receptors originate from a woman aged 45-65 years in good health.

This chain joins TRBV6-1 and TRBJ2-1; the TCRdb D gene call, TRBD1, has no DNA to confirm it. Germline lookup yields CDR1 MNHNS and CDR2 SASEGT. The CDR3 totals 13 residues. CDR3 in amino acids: CATSEGAYNEQFF.

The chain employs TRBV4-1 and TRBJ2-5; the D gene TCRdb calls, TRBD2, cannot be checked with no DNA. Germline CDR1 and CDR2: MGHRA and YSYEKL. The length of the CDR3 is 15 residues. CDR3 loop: CASSLLKGDQETQYF.

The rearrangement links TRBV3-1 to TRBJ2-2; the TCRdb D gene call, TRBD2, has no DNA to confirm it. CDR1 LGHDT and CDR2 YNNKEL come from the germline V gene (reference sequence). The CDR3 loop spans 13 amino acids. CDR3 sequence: CASKVVGSGELFF.

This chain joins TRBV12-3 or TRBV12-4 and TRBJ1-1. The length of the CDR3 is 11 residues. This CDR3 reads CASSFIAEAFF.

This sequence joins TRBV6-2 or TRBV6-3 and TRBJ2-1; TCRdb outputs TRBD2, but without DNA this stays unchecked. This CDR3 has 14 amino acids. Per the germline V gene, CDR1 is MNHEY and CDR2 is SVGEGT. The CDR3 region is CASSYSAGSREQFF.

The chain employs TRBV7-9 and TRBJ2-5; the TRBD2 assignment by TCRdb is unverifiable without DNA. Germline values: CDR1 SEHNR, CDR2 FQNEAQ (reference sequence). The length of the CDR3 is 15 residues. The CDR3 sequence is CASSPTAGGPETQYF.

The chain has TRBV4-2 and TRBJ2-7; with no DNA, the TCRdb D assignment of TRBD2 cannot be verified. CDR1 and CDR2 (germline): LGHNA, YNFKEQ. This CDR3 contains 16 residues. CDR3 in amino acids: CASSRRRTSGYYEQYF.

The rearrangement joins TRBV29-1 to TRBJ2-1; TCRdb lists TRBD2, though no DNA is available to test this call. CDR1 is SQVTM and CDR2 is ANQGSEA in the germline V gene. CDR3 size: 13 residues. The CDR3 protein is CSVEGLAYNEQFF.

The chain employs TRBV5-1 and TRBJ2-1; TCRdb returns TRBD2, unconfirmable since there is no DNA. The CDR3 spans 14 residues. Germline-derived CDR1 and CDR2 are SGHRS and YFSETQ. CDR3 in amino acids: CASSSSADYNEQFF.

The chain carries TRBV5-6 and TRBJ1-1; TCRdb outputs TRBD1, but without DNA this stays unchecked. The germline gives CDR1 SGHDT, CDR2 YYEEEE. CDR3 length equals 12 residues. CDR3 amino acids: CASSLTGGEAFF. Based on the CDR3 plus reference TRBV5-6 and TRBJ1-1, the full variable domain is DAGVTQSPTHLIKTRGQQVTLRCSPKSGHDTVSWYQQALGQGPQFIFQYYEEEERQRGNFPDRFSGHQFPNYSSELNVNALLLGDSALYLCASSLTGGEAFFGQGTRLTVV.

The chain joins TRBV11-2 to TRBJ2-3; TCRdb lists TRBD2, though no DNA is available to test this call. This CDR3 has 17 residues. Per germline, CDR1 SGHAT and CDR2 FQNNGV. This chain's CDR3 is CASSPSLGLAATDTQYF.

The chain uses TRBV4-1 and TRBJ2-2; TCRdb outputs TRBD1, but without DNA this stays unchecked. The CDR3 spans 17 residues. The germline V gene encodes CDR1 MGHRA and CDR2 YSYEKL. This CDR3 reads CASSQDPAQGDTGELFF.

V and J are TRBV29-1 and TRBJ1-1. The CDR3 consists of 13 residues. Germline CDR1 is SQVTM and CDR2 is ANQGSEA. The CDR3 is CSVLLAANTEAFF. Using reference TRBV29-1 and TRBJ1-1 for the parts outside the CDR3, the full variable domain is SAVISQKPSRDICQRGTSLTIQCQVDSQVTMMFWYRQQPGQSLTLIATANQGSEATYESGFVIDKFPISRPNLTFSTLTVSNMSPEDSSIYLCSVLLAANTEAFFGQGTRLTVV.

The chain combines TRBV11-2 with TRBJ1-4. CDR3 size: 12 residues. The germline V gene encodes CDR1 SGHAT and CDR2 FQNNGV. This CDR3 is CASSLDWEKLFF.

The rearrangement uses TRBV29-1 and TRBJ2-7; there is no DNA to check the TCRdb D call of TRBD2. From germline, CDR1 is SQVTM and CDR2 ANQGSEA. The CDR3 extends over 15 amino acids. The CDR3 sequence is CSVEARPGQSGEQYF.

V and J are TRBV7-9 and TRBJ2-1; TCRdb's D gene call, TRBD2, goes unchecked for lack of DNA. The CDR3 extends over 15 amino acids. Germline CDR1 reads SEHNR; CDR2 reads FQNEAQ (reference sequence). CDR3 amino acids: CASSSSGTSNDEQFF.

CDR3 residues: CASSQDGTGGGEQFF. The chain joins TRBV3-1 to TRBJ2-1; TCRdb outputs TRBD1, but without DNA this stays unchecked. Germline CDR1 LGHDT, CDR2 YNNKEL (reference sequence). The CDR3 contains 15 residues.

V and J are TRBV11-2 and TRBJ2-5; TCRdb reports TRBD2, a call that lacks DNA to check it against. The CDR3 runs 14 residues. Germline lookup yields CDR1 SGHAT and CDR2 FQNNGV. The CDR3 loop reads CASMHFPESETQYF.

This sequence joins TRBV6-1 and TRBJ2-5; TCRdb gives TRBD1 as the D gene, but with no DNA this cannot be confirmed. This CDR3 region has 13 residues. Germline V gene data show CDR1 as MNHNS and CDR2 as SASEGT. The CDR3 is CAIPEAGLETQYF.

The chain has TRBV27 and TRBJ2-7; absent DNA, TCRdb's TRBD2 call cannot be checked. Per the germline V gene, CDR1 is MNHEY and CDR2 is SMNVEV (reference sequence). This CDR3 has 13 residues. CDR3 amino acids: CASSSLTSVGQYF.

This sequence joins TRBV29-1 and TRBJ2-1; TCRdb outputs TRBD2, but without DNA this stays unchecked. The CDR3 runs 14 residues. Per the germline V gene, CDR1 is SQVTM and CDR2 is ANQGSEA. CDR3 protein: CSVPRDYNYNEQFF.

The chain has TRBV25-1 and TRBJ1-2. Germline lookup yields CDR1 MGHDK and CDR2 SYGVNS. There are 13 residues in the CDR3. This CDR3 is CASRSGANYGYTF.

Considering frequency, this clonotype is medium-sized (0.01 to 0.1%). The CDR3 sequence is CSARVSSFTEAFF. V is TRBV20-1 and J is TRBJ1-1. The germline gives CDR1 DFQATT, CDR2 SNEGSKA (reference sequence). The CDR3 runs 13 residues.

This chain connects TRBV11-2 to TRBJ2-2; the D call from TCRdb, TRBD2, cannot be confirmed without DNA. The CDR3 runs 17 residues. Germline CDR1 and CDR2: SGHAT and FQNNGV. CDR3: CASSFSVAGDSNGELFF.

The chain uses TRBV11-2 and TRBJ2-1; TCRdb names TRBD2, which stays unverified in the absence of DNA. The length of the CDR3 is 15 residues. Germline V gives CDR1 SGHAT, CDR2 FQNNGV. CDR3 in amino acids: CASSPPLAAYNEQFF. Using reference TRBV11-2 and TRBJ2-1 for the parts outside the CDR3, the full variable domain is EAGVAQSPRYKIIEKRQSVAFWCNPISGHATLYWYQQILGQGPKLLIQFQNNGVVDDSQLPKDRFSAERLKGVDSTLKIQPAKLEDSAVYLCASSPPLAAYNEQFFGPGTRLTVL.

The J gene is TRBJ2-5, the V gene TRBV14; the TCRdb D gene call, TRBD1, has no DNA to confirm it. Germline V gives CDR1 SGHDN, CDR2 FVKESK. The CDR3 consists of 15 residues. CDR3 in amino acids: CASSHEQGASQTQYF.

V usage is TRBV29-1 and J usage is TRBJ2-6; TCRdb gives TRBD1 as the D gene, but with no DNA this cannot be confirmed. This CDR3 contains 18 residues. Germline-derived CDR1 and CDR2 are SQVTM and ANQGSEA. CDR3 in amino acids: CSVDETGDTPAGANVLTF.

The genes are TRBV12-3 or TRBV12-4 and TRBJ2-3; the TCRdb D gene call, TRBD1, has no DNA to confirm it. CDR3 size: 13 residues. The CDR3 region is CASSPQNQDTQYF.

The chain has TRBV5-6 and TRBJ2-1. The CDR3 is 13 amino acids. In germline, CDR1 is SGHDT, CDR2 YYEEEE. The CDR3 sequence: CASTWGSYNEQFF.

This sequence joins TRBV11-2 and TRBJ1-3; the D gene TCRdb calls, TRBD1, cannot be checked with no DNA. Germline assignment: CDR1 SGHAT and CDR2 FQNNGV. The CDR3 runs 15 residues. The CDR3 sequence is CASSSMTGIGNTIYF.